This T cell receptor beta chain was recorded in a study of read filtering for tumor transcriptome and immune sequencing. The study, taken as a whole, reports: Correlation between methods rose after single-read clonotypes were removed.

Molecular barcoded adaptors covering alpha/delta and beta/gamma chains were used on approximately 400 ng RNA. Each CDR3 protein gets one entry after TCRdb re-called the reads with MiXCR. Of 40,000 or so distinct CDR3 sequences detected, 13% to 15% appear once; the ten largest clones hold 5.5% to 7%. Bone marrow was sampled from every patient at the time of active disease. This clonotype was counted at least ten times. The antigen remains undetermined. CDR3 length: 15 residues. The germline V and J ends were trimmed by 5 bases and 4 bases, with 20 bases remaining between them. Germline CDR1 SQVTM, CDR2 ANQGSEA.

The TCR originated in a donor over 35 with multiple myeloma. This chain links TRBV29-1 with TRBJ2-5, with D perhaps TRBD1 (6 bases). The specimen sequenced was a population of CD138-negative cells sorted from bone marrow. The CDR3 here is CSVLLDSPVTETQYF. DNA of the CDR3: TGCAGCGTTTTACTGGACAGTCCAGTTACAGAGACCCAGTACTTC.